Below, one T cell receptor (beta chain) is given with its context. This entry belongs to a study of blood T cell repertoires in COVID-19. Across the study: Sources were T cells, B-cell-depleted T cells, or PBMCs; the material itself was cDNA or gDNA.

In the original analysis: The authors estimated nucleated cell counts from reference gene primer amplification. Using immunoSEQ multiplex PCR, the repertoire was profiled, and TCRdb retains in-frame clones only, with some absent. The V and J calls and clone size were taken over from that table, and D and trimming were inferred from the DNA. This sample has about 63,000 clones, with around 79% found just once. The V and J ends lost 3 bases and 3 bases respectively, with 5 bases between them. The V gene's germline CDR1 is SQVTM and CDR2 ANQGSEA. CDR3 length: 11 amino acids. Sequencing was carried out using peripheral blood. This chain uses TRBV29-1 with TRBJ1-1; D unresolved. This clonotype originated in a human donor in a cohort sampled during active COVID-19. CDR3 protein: CSVERYTEAFF. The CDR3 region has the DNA TGCAGCGTTGAGCGGTACACTGAAGCTTTCTTT.